This paragraph reports one T cell receptor beta chain. The antigen is unknown. Whole-blood RNA isolation (total RNA) proceeded without T cell sorting. From the 5' RACE reads, TCRdb lists one entry per CDR3 protein and no DNA. This table holds a few hundred thousand distinct CDR3 sequences. This record belongs to a study of monozygotic twins with inflammatory bowel disease. Study-level points and caveats: IBD patients carried less diverse TCRbeta repertoires (inverse Simpson) than healthy co-twins. Especially with disease activity, IBD patients shared fewer clonotypes with others than healthy twins did.

The germline gives CDR1 MGHRA, CDR2 YSYEKL. The CDR3 covers 14 residues. Sequencing was done on a sample of blood. The chain links TRBV4-1 to TRBJ2-1; the TCRdb call, TRBD2, lacks DNA for checking. The source of this sequence is a human donor with ulcerative colitis or Crohn's disease, or a healthy co-twin of an affected twin (not recorded which). CDR3 protein: CASSHQTSGYEQFF.